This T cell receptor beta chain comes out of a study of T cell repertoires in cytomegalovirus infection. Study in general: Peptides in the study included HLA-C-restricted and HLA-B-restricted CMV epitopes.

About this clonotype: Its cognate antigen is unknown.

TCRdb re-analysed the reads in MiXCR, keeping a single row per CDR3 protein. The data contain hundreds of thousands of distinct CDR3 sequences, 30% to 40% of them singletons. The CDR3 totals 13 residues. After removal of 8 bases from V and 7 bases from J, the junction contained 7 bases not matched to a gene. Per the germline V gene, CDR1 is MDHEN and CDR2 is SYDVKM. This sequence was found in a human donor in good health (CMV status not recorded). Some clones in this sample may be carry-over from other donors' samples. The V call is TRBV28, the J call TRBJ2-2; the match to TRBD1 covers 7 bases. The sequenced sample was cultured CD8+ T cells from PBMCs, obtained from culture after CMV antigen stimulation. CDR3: CASRSQGYGELFF. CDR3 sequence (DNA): TGTGCCAGCCGCTCACAGGGGTACGGGGAGCTGTTTTTT.